Below, 13 T cell receptor beta chains from the same sample are listed, as sequenced in a study of T-cell memory formation after mild COVID-19. A single record per CDR3 protein comes from TCRdb applying MiXCR to the 5' RACE reads. Here the sample spans fewer than 650,000 distinct CDR3 sequences, approximately 15% being singletons. Material for sequencing was PBMCs or a T cell subset sorted from them (not recorded which). The origin of the receptors is an adult woman who had mild COVID-19 (a few samples of this study predate the infection). Cell type and time point are not known.

A few counts support this clonotype. The chain carries TRBV7-9 and TRBJ1-5, with no clear D. The CDR3 runs to 13 residues. Per the germline V gene, CDR1 is SEHNR and CDR2 is FQNEAQ (reference sequence). Trimming removed 5 bases at V and 5 bases at J, with 10 bases between. The CDR3 region has the DNA TGTGCCAGCAGCGCTTTGGCCGATCAGCCCCAGCATTTT. Translating gives CASSALADQPQHF.

The chain joins TRBV9 to TRBJ2-1; tentative D call: TRBD1 (6 bases). CDR3 length: 10 residues. In germline, CDR1 is SGDLS, CDR2 YYNGEE. V was trimmed by 10 bases and J by 10 bases, leaving 12 bases between them. CDR3 sequence reads: CASAGAEQFF. CDR3 DNA: TGTGCCTCCGCAGGGGCAGAGCAGTTCTTC.

In its sample, this clonotype was seen a few times. The rearrangement links TRBV18 to TRBJ2-1, with 9 bases that match TRBD2. J lost 8 bases, V lost 3 bases, and 11 bases had no gene match. CDR1 and CDR2 from the germline V gene are KGHSH and LQKENI. The CDR3 totals 16 residues. The CDR3 reads CASSPRGGGAGYEQFF. CDR3 DNA: TGTGCCAGCTCACCTCGTGGCGGGGGGGCCGGATATGAGCAGTTCTTC.

In its sample, this clonotype was seen a few times. This chain joins TRBV4-2 and TRBJ2-7; TRBD2 agrees at 11 bases. J gave up 3 bases and V 0 bases, and 4 bases lay outside the gene matches. This CDR3 spans 16 amino acids. Germline V gene data show CDR1 as LGHNA and CDR2 as YNFKEQ. The CDR3 loop reads CASSQEVAGGIYEQYF. The DNA for the CDR3 is TGTGCCAGCAGCCAAGAGGTAGCGGGAGGGATCTACGAGCAGTACTTC.

This clonotype was seen a handful of times. The chain couples TRBV5-1 to TRBJ1-2; D is unresolved. The CDR3 loop spans 14 amino acids. Trimming cost V 2 bases and J 3 bases, with 11 bases left between them. Germline lookup yields CDR1 SGHRS and CDR2 YFSETQ. CDR3 DNA: TGCGCCAGCAGCTTCAGAACCTCCTACTATGGCTACACCTTC. This sequence encodes CASSFRTSYYGYTF. Based on the CDR3 plus reference TRBV5-1 and TRBJ1-2, the full variable domain is KAGVTQTPRYLIKTRGQQVTLSCSPISGHRSVSWYQQTPGQGLQFLFEYFSETQRNKGNFPGRFSGRQFSNSRSEMNVSTLELGDSALYLCASSFRTSYYGYTFGSGTRLTVV.

This clonotype occurred a few times. The rearrangement uses TRBV5-7 and TRBJ2-6; D is uncertain. TRBV5-7 is reported as an ORF; its role is uncertain. Trimming shortened V by 5 bases and J by 12 bases, and 6 bases separated the two germline ends. The length of the CDR3 is 10 residues. CDR3 in DNA: TGTGCCAGCAGTAGGCCCGTCCTGACTTTC. Amino acid sequence: CASSRPVLTF.

V gene TRBV15 combines with J gene TRBJ2-1, with 7 positions matching TRBD1. Germline values: CDR1 LNHNV, CDR2 YYDKDF (reference sequence). The CDR3 contains 18 residues. J was trimmed by 0 bases and V by 2 bases; bases with no gene match: 10. This CDR3 reads CATSRTTGAPSSYNEQFF. DNA for the CDR3: TGTGCCACCAGCAGAACCACAGGGGCCCCTAGCTCCTACAATGAGCAGTTCTTC. Filled out from reference TRBV15 and TRBJ2-1, the complete variable domain reads DAMVIQNPRYQVTQFGKPVTLSCSQTLNHNVMYWYQQKSSQAPKLLFHYYDKDFNNEADTPDNFQSRRPNTSFCFLDIRSPGLGDTAMYLCATSRTTGAPSSYNEQFFGPGTRLTVL.

The chain links TRBV20-1 to TRBJ2-3; D gene ambiguous. Trimming left V 0 bases short and J 7 bases short, with 14 bases between. This CDR3 spans 14 amino acids. Germline lookup yields CDR1 DFQATT and CDR2 SNEGSKA (reference sequence). CDR3 sequence (DNA): TGCAGTGCTAGAGATCACCTAGGGCCTAATACGCAGTATTTT. Translation: CSARDHLGPNTQYF.

Only a few counts were recorded for this clonotype. The chain employs TRBV10-3 and TRBJ2-7; either TRBD1 or TRBD2 may fit D (5 bases each). The CDR3 runs 12 residues. The V end lost 8 bases, the J end lost 2 bases, and 10 bases lay between the germline ends. Looked up from germline, CDR1 is ENHRY and CDR2 is SYGVKD. CDR3 sequence: CAIGTQTYEQYF. Here the CDR3 DNA reads TGTGCCATCGGGACGCAGACCTACGAGCAGTACTTC.

V gene TRBV15 combines with J gene TRBJ1-5, with 7 bases lining up with TRBD1. The CDR3 runs to 14 residues. The J segment lost 6 bases and the V segment lost 1 base, leaving 3 bases of the junction unmatched. Per the germline V gene, CDR1 is LNHNV and CDR2 is YYDKDF (reference sequence). The CDR3 loop reads CATSRVRGSQPQHF. CDR3 DNA: TGTGCCACCAGCAGAGTCAGGGGGAGTCAGCCCCAGCATTTT.

This clonotype was counted a few times. The rearrangement uses TRBV20-1 and TRBJ2-3, with TRBD2 as a possible D gene (7 bases). Germline assignment: CDR1 DFQATT and CDR2 SNEGSKA (reference sequence). The CDR3 has 15 amino acids. The ends were cut back, 5 bases at V and 2 bases at J, with 17 bases in the middle. CDR3 sequence: CSAPQAGAITDTQYF. The CDR3 nucleotides read TGCAGTGCTCCCCAGGCGGGGGCCATCACAGATACGCAGTATTTT.

This clonotype turned up a few times. This chain connects TRBV7-6 to TRBJ2-2, with D perhaps TRBD2 (6 bases). The germline V and J ends were trimmed by 5 bases and 1 base, with 17 bases remaining between them. Germline CDR1 reads SGHVS; CDR2 reads FNYEAQ. The CDR3 totals 17 residues. This CDR3 is CASSAIHRERNTGELFF. The CDR3 DNA reads as TGTGCCAGCAGCGCAATCCACCGGGAGAGGAACACCGGGGAGCTGTTTTTT.

Only a few counts were recorded for this clonotype. The rearrangement uses TRBV29-1 and TRBJ2-2; D not certain. The CDR3 is 13 amino acids. The germline V and J ends were trimmed by 5 bases and 2 bases, with 9 bases remaining between them. CDR1 is SQVTM and CDR2 is ANQGSEA in the germline V gene. In DNA, the CDR3 is TGCAGCGTTCGGGCAGGAAACACCGGGGAGCTGTTTTTT. Encoded protein: CSVRAGNTGELFF.